The following is a T cell receptor beta chain sequence with its context. Profiled with immunoSEQ multiplex PCR; TCRdb holds only in-frame clones, not every one. The data contain around 100,000 clones, about 90% of them singletons. The data were obtained in a study of T cell responses to AZD1222 COVID-19 vaccine. Germline trimming cut 2 bases from V and 13 bases from J; bases unmatched to any gene: 6. This CDR3 spans 14 amino acids. Per the germline V gene, CDR1 is LNHDA and CDR2 is SQIVND (reference sequence). The input for sequencing was peripheral blood, taken on day 0 of MenACWY control vaccination. The chain joins TRBV19 to TRBJ2-1; 12 bases fit TRBD2. The origin of this receptor is an adult in good health. CDR3 residues: CASSISLAGGQQFF. CDR3 sequence (DNA): TGTGCCAGTAGTATAAGCCTAGCGGGGGGGCAACAGTTCTTC.